This T cell receptor (beta chain) is drawn from a study of identical twins (dated by TCRdb to about 2016). At the level of the whole study: TCR alpha and beta repertoires from monozygotic twins, unrelated adults of various ages and cord blood were deep-sequenced to test whether fetal clonotypes persist. To rule out contamination, the twin experiments were replicated at different times with different library preparation protocols.

Library construction relied on 5' RACE. Instrument on record: Illumina HiSeq 2000. Template switching added a universal primer binding site, and the final cDNA carried a unique molecular identifier that allowed TCR cDNA molecules to be counted accurately. First-strand cDNA for TCR alpha and beta chains was synthesized from specific primers in the conserved constant-segment region. Each cDNA library was double barcoded, with a SMART-Mk sample barcode plus Illumina barcodes, to control for contamination. Two successive PCR steps introduced TruSeq adapter sequences along with Illumina sample barcodes. TCR alpha and beta cDNA libraries were sequenced on the Illumina HiSeq platform with custom primers. The original pipeline was this. MiGEC processed the raw reads to extract unique molecular identifiers, while MiXCR was used to determine the CDR3 positions. Recombination models were inferred per individual with the repgenHMM and IGoR tools using an EM algorithm. The analysis of shared clonotypes was done with the tcR package in R, with sharing normalized by the product of cloneset sizes. Out-of-frame nonproductive sequences were analyzed to study raw recombination free of thymic and clonal selection effects. TCRdb handled the public reads itself, with Q25 trimming in fastp and clone calling in MiXCR, and kept productive beta chains. Each entry merges the rows of one CDR3 protein and shows their most common DNA and genes. For this entry, the V and J calls and clone size follow TCRdb and not the study's own pipeline. Present in this sample are around 250,000 distinct CDR3 sequences, 5.5% to 7% of which were seen just once. Approximately 3.7% of the sample comes from the top ten.

This clonotype was counted ten times or more. No cognate antigen has been identified for it. Base quality data are lacking; no much larger clone is found one base away. Every donor was a healthy Caucasian. The twin cohort comprised three pairs of female monozygotic twins, all aged roughly 18 to 29 years. Miltenyi CD45RO+ enrichment and human naive T-cell isolation kits were used to isolate memory (CD45RO+) and naive T cells from PBMC. Measured from the cysteine to the phenylalanine, the CDR3 is 14 residues long. Only the CDR3 portion is preserved as DNA: 42 bases, with reading frame beginning at the first base. The germline V gene specifies SGDLS as CDR1 and YYNGEE as CDR2. The V and J ends are trimmed by 3 bases and 5 bases, leaving 12 bases between them. General conclusions and limits of the study: Because the same donors could not be followed over many years, the conclusions relied on cross-sectional statistical analysis. Fewer insertions were carried by abundant cord blood beta clonotypes; a weaker similar trend was observed in young adult naive repertoires, while no such trend was observed in memory repertoires. In monozygotic twins, recombination models systematically underestimated out-of-frame TCR alpha sharing, but the models matched the sharing seen between unrelated individuals. Excess twin sharing in beta out-of-frame sequences was weaker because fewer shared sequences lowered the signal-to-noise ratio. Out-of-frame TCR alpha sequences shared between twins showed an excess of low generation-probability sequences compared with coincidental sharing between unrelated individuals. Zero-insertion analyses could be partly confounded by invariant T cells such as MAIT and iNKT, although diverse VJ usage argued against such confounding for most clonotypes.

This sample also appeared in a second study, on yellow fever vaccine responses in identical twins. Reported in the second study: According to the authors, the vaccine-induced T cell response in identical twins seemed to be partly convergent and partly specific to each individual. The study precisely tracked vaccine-responding T cell clones in identical twins.

The TCR originated in a woman under 30 in good health. In this chain, TRBV9 is recombined with TRBJ1-5; a tentative D match to TRBD1 spans 5 bases. Source material: memory (CD45RO+) T cells sorted from blood. Per the publication, the cell subset or site label means: CD45RO+ enriched T cells. The nucleotide sequence reads as follows: TGTGCCAGCAGCGGGGGACTCTGGGATCAGCCCCAGCATTTT. This gives the protein CASSGGLWDQPQHF.